This passage covers 21 T cell receptor beta chains from one sample sequenced in a study of T cell responses to AZD1222 COVID-19 vaccine. TCRdb's table, derived via immunoSEQ multiplex PCR, lists solely in-frame clones and lacks some. The table lists around 140,000 clones, roughly 88% of them singletons. The input for sequencing was peripheral blood, taken 28 days after the second AZD1222 dose. All receptors come from an adult who received the AZD1222 COVID-19 vaccine.

This clone was counted a single time. The chain carries TRBV5-6 and TRBJ2-2, with D maybe TRBD1 (6 bases). With 3 bases removed from V and 4 bases from J, the gap between germline ends came to 10 bases. The germline V gene encodes CDR1 SGHDT and CDR2 YYEEEE. This CDR3 has 14 amino acids. The chain's CDR3 is CASSYWTVTGELFF. CDR3 nucleotide sequence: TGTGCCAGCAGCTACTGGACAGTCACCGGGGAGCTGTTTTTT.

The chain employs TRBV4-3 and TRBJ2-7; 8 nucleotides match TRBD1. From germline, CDR1 is LGHNA and CDR2 YSLEER. V trimming: 3 bases; J trimming: 3 bases; junction bases outside the gene matches: 10. The CDR3 has 16 residues. The CDR3 region is CASSQSPGQAIYEQYF. The CDR3 DNA reads TGCGCCAGCAGCCAGTCACCGGGACAGGCGATCTACGAGCAGTACTTC.

Only a few counts were recorded for this clone. CDR3 bases: TGCGCCAGCAGCTTAGGTGGGGTCGGTGACGAGCAGTACGTC. Translated, it gives CASSLGGVGDEQYV. V usage is TRBV5-1 and J usage is TRBJ2-7; D remains unclear. In germline, CDR1 is SGHRS, CDR2 YFSETQ. CDR3 length equals 14 residues. The ends were cut back, 2 bases at V and 5 bases at J, with 14 bases in the middle.

This rearrangement joins TRBV6-2 or TRBV6-3 to TRBJ1-5; D is possibly TRBD1 (5 bases). CDR1 is MNHEY, CDR2 SVGEGT, per germline. The CDR3 is made up of 16 amino acids. V lost 6 bases, J lost 4 bases, and 19 bases lay in between. As DNA, the CDR3 is TGTGCCAGCAGCCTTCCCGGGGGACTCGGAAATCAGCCCCAGCATTTT. Its protein product is CASSLPGGLGNQPQHF.

The V gene is TRBV11-3, the J gene TRBJ2-2, with TRBD2 matching over 10 bases. This CDR3 region has 15 residues. Losses at the gene ends were 5 bases for V and 4 bases for J; bases not matched to a gene: 4. In germline, CDR1 is SGHNT, CDR2 YENEEA. In nucleotides, the CDR3 is TGTGCCAGCAGCCCTAGCGGGAGTATCACCGGGGAGCTGTTTTTT. Translated, it gives CASSPSGSITGELFF.

The chain couples TRBV7-2 to TRBJ1-5, with 8 bases that match TRBD1. From germline, CDR1 is SGHTA and CDR2 FQGNSA. The CDR3 sequence is 14 residues long. Losses at the gene ends were 3 bases for V and 2 bases for J; bases not matched to a gene: 0. As DNA, the CDR3 is TGTGCCAGCAGCTTGGGACAGGGCAATCAGCCCCAGCATTTT. Its protein is CASSLGQGNQPQHF.

This clone was counted between two and nine times. The chain couples TRBV7-6 to TRBJ1-6; 8 bases line up with TRBD1. From germline, CDR1 is SGHVS and CDR2 FNYEAQ. The CDR3 consists of 15 residues. J gave up 5 bases and V 5 bases, and 5 bases lay outside the gene matches. The CDR3 DNA reads TGTGCCAGCAGCCGGGGACAGGCAAATAATTCACCCCTCCACTTT. Translating it yields CASSRGQANNSPLHF.

The chain uses TRBV27 and TRBJ2-7; 10 nucleotides align to TRBD2. V lost 6 bases, J lost 2 bases, and 7 bases stayed unmatched. The CDR3 is made up of 15 amino acids. Per the germline V gene, CDR1 is MNHEY and CDR2 is SMNVEV (reference sequence). CDR3 in DNA: TGTGCCAGCAGAGCGAGCGGGAGGGTAACCTACGAGCAGTACTTC. Translated: CASRASGRVTYEQYF.

The chain combines TRBV7-3 with TRBJ1-6; D may be TRBD1 (5 bases). From germline, CDR1 is SGHTA and CDR2 FQGTGA. The CDR3 is 17 amino acids. The V end was cut by 1 base, the J end by 7 bases, with 17 bases between. The CDR3 spells CASSLRGDGRENSPLHF. In DNA, the CDR3 is TGTGCCAGCAGCTTAAGGGGGGACGGAAGAGAAAATTCACCCCTCCACTTT. The variable domain in full, completed from reference TRBV7-3 and TRBJ1-6, reads GAGVSQTPSNKVTEKGKYVELRCDPISGHTALYWYRQSLGQGPEFLIYFQGTGAADDSGLPNDRFFAVRPEGSVSTLKIQRTERGDSAVYLCASSLRGDGRENSPLHFGNGTRLTVT.

The chain couples TRBV20-1 to TRBJ1-4; no clear D. The germline V gene encodes CDR1 DFQATT and CDR2 SNEGSKA (reference sequence). V lost 3 bases and J lost 0, with 5 bases in between. The CDR3 consists of 13 residues. CDR3 amino acids: CSASNPTNEKLFF. Here the CDR3 DNA reads TGCAGTGCTAGTAATCCAACTAATGAAAAACTGTTTTTT.

The table lists this clone with a count of one. The rearrangement links TRBV4-3 to TRBJ2-6; possible D gene TRBD1, 7 bases. This CDR3 spans 20 amino acids. Germline V lookup: CDR1 LGHNA, CDR2 YSLEER. Trimming stripped 0 bases from V and 2 bases from J, with 20 bases between. The CDR3 sequence is CASSQDYLGQRRAGANVLTF. The CDR3, as DNA: TGCGCCAGCAGCCAAGATTACCTGGGACAGCGGAGGGCTGGGGCCAACGTCCTGACTTTC.

V is TRBV6-4 and J is TRBJ1-6; 10 nucleotides align to TRBD1. The CDR3 spans 19 residues. Germline CDR1 is MRHNA and CDR2 is SNTAGT. The V gene end was trimmed by 0 bases and the J gene end by 8 bases; junction bases not matched to a gene: 13. Here the CDR3 DNA reads TGTGCCAGCAGTGACTCGTTCCCCCCGTTAGGGACAGGGGATTCACCCCTCCACTTT. This sequence encodes CASSDSFPPLGTGDSPLHF.

For this clone: One end of the junction does not line up with germline, which may come from a read error. The genes are TRBV6-5 and TRBJ1-2, with 11 positions matching TRBD1. The germline V gene encodes CDR1 MNHEY and CDR2 SVGAGI. The CDR3 has 14 residues. The CDR3 loop is CANSSDRGPYGYTF. In DNA, the CDR3 is TGTGCCAACAGTTCGGACAGGGGGCCCTATGGCTACACCTTC.

CDR3 DNA sequence: TGCAGCGTTGACCGGGATGCTAATGAAAAACTGTTTTTT. Amino acids: CSVDRDANEKLFF. The chain is built from TRBV29-1 and TRBJ1-4; D ambiguous. Germline lookup yields CDR1 SQVTM and CDR2 ANQGSEA. This CDR3 contains 13 residues. V lost 3 bases, J lost 3 bases, and 8 bases lay in between.

The table lists this clone with a count of one. The chain recombines TRBV5-1 with TRBJ2-3; D possibly corresponds to TRBD2 (5 bases). The germline V and J ends were trimmed by 4 bases and 10 bases, with 13 bases remaining between them. The CDR3 extends over 12 amino acids. Germline loops: CDR1 SGHRS, CDR2 YFSETQ. CDR3 protein: CASSVEANPQYF. CDR3 in DNA: TGCGCCAGCAGCGTGGAGGCCAACCCGCAGTATTTT.

The CDR3 nucleotides read TGCAGCGTTGCAGGGGGCGGGGAAAAACTGTTTTTT. Residues: CSVAGGGEKLFF. The chain combines TRBV29-1 with TRBJ1-4, with 8 bases aligning to TRBD1. There are 12 residues in the CDR3. Germline values: CDR1 SQVTM, CDR2 ANQGSEA. The V and J ends lost 4 bases and 8 bases, in that order; junction bases with no gene match: 3.

The chain recombines TRBV5-5 with TRBJ1-1, with 7 nucleotides matching TRBD1. V lost 4 bases and J lost 12; bases outside the gene matches: 9. This CDR3 has 12 amino acids. Germline values: CDR1 SGHKS, CDR2 YYEKEE (reference sequence). The DNA of the CDR3 is TGTGCCAGCAGCCCGACAGGGAGCAGGACTTTCTTT. Its translation: CASSPTGSRTFF.

The chain uses TRBV24-1 and TRBJ1-5; 9 nucleotides align to TRBD1. The trim removed 5 bases at V and 6 bases at J, leaving 4 bases unmatched. This CDR3 region has 14 residues. CDR1 and CDR2 from the germline V gene are KGHDR and SFDVKD. CDR3 residues: CATSGGQGSQPQHF. CDR3 coding DNA: TGTGCCACCAGTGGGGGACAGGGTAGTCAGCCCCAGCATTTT.

The gene calls are TRBV2 and TRBJ2-5; 14 bases line up with TRBD2. The germline CDR1 and CDR2 sequences are SNHLY and FYNNEI. The V segment lost 6 bases and the J segment 4 bases; nucleotides outside the gene matches: 4. The CDR3 is made up of 15 amino acids. CDR3 sequence reads: CASRGLAGDGETQYF. Written as DNA, the CDR3 is TGTGCCAGCAGGGGACTAGCGGGAGACGGAGAGACCCAGTACTTC.

V gene TRBV5-4 combines with J gene TRBJ2-7, with D possibly being TRBD1 (6 bases). The V gene lost 4 bases and the J gene lost 0 bases, with 11 bases spanning the gap. Germline CDR1 SGHNT, CDR2 YYREEE (reference sequence). The CDR3 runs to 14 residues. DNA of the CDR3: TGTGCCAGCAGCACGGACAGTGTCTCCTACGAGCAGTACTTC. Protein product: CASSTDSVSYEQYF. Full variable domain (rest looked up from reference TRBV5-4 and TRBJ2-7): ETGVTQSPTHLIKTRGQQVTLRCSSQSGHNTVSWYQQALGQGPQFIFQYYREEENGRGNFPPRFSGLQFPNYSSELNVNALELDDSALYLCASSTDSVSYEQYFGPGTRLTVT.

Written as DNA, the CDR3 is TGCGCCAGCAGCTTGGCCGGGACAGATGGTTTCTTT. Translating gives CASSLAGTDGFF. The chain carries TRBV5-1 and TRBJ1-1; the match to TRBD1 covers 7 bases. This CDR3 has 12 residues. The trim removed 0 bases at V and 13 bases at J, leaving 6 bases unmatched. From germline, CDR1 is SGHRS and CDR2 YFSETQ.